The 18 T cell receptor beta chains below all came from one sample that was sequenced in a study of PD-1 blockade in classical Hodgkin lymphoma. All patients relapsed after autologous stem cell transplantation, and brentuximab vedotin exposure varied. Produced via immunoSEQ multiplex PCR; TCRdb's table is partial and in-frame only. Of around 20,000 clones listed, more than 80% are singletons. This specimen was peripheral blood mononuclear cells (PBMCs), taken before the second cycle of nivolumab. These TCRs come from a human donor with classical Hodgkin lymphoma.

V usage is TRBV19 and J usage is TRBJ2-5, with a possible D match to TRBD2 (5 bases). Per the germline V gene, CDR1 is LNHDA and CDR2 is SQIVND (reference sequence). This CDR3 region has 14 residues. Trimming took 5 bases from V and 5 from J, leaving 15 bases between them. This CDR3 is CASSSGLGGETQYF. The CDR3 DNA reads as TGTGCCAGTAGTTCAGGACTGGGCGGGGAGACCCAGTACTTC.

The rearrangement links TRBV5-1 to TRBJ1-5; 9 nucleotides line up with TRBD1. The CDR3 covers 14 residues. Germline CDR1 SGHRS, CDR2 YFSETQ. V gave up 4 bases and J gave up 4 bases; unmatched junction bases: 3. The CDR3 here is CASSPGTGNQPQHF. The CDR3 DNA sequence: TGCGCCAGCAGCCCCGGGACAGGGAATCAGCCCCAGCATTTT.

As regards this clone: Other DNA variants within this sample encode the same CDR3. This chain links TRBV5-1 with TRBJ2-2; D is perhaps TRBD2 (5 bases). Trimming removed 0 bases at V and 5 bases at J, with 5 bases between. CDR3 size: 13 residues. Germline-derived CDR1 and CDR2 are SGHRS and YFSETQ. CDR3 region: CASSLAGTGELFF. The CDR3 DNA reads TGCGCCAGCAGCTTGGCGGGGACCGGGGAGCTGTTTTTT.

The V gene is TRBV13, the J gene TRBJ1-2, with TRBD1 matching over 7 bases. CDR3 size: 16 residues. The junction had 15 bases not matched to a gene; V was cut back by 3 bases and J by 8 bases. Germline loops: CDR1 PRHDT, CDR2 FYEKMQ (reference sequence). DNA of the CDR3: TGTGCCAGCAGCTTCCTCTCGGAGGGGGCGCGGGAAGGCTACACCTTC. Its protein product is CASSFLSEGAREGYTF. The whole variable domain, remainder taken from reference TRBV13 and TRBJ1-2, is AAGVIQSPRHLIKEKRETATLKCYPIPRHDTVYWYQQGPGQDPQFLISFYEKMQSDKGSIPDRFSAQQFSDYHSELNMSSLELGDSALYFCASSFLSEGAREGYTFGSGTRLTVV.

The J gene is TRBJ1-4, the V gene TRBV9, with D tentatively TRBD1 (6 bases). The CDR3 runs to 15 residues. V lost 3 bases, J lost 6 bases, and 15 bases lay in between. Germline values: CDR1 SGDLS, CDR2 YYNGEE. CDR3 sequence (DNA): TGTGCCAGCAGCGCTGACGGGACACGGGATGAAAAACTGTTTTTT. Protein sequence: CASSADGTRDEKLFF.

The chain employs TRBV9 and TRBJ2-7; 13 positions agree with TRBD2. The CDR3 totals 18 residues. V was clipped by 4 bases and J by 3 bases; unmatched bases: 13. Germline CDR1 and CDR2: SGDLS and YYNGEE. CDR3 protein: CASSLTPGLAGVRYEQYF. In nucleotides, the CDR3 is TGTGCCAGCAGCCTCACACCTGGACTAGCGGGGGTACGCTACGAGCAGTACTTC.

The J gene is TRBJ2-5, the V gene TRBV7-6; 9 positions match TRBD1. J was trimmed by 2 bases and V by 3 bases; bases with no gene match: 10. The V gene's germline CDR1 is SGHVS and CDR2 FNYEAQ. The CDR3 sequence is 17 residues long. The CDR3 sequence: CASSLDLYGTGQETQYF. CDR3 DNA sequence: TGTGCCAGCAGCTTGGATCTTTATGGGACAGGGCAAGAGACCCAGTACTTC.

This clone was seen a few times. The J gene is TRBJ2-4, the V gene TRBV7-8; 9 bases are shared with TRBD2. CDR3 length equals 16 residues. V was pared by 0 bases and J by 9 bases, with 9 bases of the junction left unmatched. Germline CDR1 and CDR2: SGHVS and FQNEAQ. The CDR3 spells CASSLALGGGAGIQYF. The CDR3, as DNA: TGTGCCAGCAGCTTAGCGCTCGGCGGGGGGGCGGGCATTCAGTACTTC.

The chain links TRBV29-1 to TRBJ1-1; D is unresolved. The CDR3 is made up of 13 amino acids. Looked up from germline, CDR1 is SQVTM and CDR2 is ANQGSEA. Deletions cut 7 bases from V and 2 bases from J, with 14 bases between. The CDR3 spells CSGGSGLNTEAFF. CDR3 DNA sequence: TGCAGCGGGGGATCAGGACTCAACACTGAAGCTTTCTTT.

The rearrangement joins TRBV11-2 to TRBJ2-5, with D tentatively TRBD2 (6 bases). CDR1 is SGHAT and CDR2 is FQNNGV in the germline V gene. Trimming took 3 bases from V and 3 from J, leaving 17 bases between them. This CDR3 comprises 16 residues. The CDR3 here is CASSLGQWGEEETQYF. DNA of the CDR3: TGTGCCAGCAGCTTGGGTCAGTGGGGGGAGGAAGAGACCCAGTACTTC.

The CDR3 reads CSVLEQGAYGYTF. CDR3 coding DNA: TGCAGCGTTTTGGAACAGGGAGCCTATGGCTACACCTTC. The V gene is TRBV29-1, the J gene TRBJ1-2, with D possibly matching TRBD1 (6 bases). V lost 5 bases and J 4 bases, leaving 14 bases between the germline ends. CDR1 is SQVTM and CDR2 is ANQGSEA in the germline V gene. The CDR3 has 13 residues. The variable domain in full, completed from reference TRBV29-1 and TRBJ1-2, reads SAVISQKPSRDICQRGTSLTIQCQVDSQVTMMFWYRQQPGQSLTLIATANQGSEATYESGFVIDKFPISRPNLTFSTLTVSNMSPEDSSIYLCSVLEQGAYGYTFGSGTRLTVV.

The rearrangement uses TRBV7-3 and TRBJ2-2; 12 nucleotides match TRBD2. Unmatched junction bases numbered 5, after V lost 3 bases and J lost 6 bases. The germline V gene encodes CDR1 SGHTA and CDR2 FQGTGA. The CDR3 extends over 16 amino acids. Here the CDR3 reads CASSFGLAGSPGELFF. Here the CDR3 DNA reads TGTGCCAGCAGCTTCGGACTAGCGGGGTCCCCCGGGGAGCTGTTTTTT. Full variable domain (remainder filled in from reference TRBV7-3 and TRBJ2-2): GAGVSQTPSNKVTEKGKYVELRCDPISGHTALYWYRQSLGQGPEFLIYFQGTGAADDSGLPNDRFFAVRPEGSVSTLKIQRTERGDSAVYLCASSFGLAGSPGELFFGEGSRLTVL.

Here the CDR3 reads CASSHRTGMGYEQYF. In DNA, the CDR3 is TGTGCCAGCAGTCATCGGACAGGGATGGGCTACGAGCAGTACTTC. The chain couples TRBV6-7 to TRBJ2-7, with 8 bases lining up with TRBD1. TRBV6-7 is filed as an ORF, its function uncertain. There are 15 residues in the CDR3. J gave up 3 bases and V 5 bases, and 9 bases lay outside the gene matches.

CDR3 nucleotide sequence: TGCGCCAGCAGCTTGGCAGGGGGAGATTCACCCCTCCACTTT. Translation gives CASSLAGGDSPLHF. This chain joins TRBV5-1 and TRBJ1-6, with 7 bases lining up with TRBD1. The germline V gene has CDR1 SGHRS and CDR2 YFSETQ. V lost 0 bases, J lost 8 bases, and 2 bases stayed unmatched. The CDR3 is 14 amino acids.

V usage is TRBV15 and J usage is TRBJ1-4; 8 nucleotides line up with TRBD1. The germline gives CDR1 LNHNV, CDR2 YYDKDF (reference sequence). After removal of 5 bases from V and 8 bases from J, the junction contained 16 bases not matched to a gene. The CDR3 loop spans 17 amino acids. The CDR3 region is CATSHRLGTGLKEKLFF. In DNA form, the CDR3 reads TGTGCCACCAGCCACCGGCTGGGGACAGGTTTGAAGGAAAAACTGTTTTTT.

The CDR3 reads CASSTESGSYGYTF. Written as DNA, the CDR3 is TGTGCCAGCAGCACTGAAAGTGGATCCTATGGCTACACCTTC. This chain joins TRBV7-9 and TRBJ1-2; D is uncertain. This CDR3 comprises 14 residues. V lost 5 bases and J lost 4, with 14 bases in between. Germline V lookup: CDR1 SEHNR, CDR2 FQNEAQ (reference sequence). The complete variable domain, with remaining parts taken from reference TRBV7-9 and TRBJ1-2, reads DTGVSQNPRHKITKRGQNVTFRCDPISEHNRLYWYRQTLGQGPEFLTYFQNEAQLEKSRLLSDRFSAERPKGSFSTLEIQRTEQGDSAMYLCASSTESGSYGYTFGSGTRLTVV.

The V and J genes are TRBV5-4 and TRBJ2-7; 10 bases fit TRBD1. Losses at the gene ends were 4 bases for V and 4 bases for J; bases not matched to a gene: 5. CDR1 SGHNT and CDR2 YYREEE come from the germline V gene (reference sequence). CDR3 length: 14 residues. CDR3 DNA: TGTGCCAGCAGCCCGCGGGACAGGGGATACGAGCAGTACTTC. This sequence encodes CASSPRDRGYEQYF.

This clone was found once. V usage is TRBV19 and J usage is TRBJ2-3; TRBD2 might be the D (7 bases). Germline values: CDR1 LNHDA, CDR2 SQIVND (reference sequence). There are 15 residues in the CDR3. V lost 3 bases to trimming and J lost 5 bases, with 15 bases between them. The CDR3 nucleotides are TGTGCCAGTAGTATCTGGGGGGGGGCCCAAGATACGCAGTATTTT. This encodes CASSIWGGAQDTQYF.